This TCR beta chain was retrieved from a study of shared clonotypes between healthy human individuals. General study points: An anticipated effect of sequencing depth on clonotype sharing among donors was recognized.

Nashville, Tennessee was home to all donors, who were Caucasian adults. Some 100 million PBMCs per unsorted sample were used for genomic DNA. Tens of thousands of T cell genomes, or about 270 ng DNA, went into replicate PCRs of unsorted PBMC. Assay used: immunoSEQ multiplex PCR; TCRdb lists only in-frame clones, some missing. The table records 530,000 or so clones, nearly 80% of them present only once. V shed 5 bases and J 6 bases; nucleotides not matched to a gene: 4. Germline V gene data show CDR1 as SEHNR and CDR2 as FQNEAQ (reference sequence). There are 12 residues in the CDR3. Regarding this clone: The antigen is unknown.

The specimen sequenced was PBMCs. V is TRBV7-9 and J is TRBJ2-7; 7 bases agree with TRBD2. The source of this sequence is a woman between 40 and 55 years old in good health. Some clones in this sample may be carry-over from other donors' samples. This chain's CDR3 is CASSPGGSEQYF. For the CDR3, the DNA is TGTGCCAGCAGCCCGGGGGGTTCCGAGCAGTACTTC.